This TCR beta chain was recorded in a study of PD-1 blockade in classical Hodgkin lymphoma. Study information: Every 2 weeks, patients had 3 mg/kg nivolumab intravenously.

Comments on this clone: Its specificity is not known.

There was relapse after autologous stem cell transplantation in every patient, and there was variation in brentuximab vedotin exposure. The study isolated CD8+ T cells from thawed PBMCs by magnetic negative selection. Classifying best responses yielded complete response, partial response or progressive disease. Measured with immunoSEQ multiplex PCR; TCRdb has only the in-frame clones, and not every one. This sample yields 10,000 to 15,000 clones, of which roughly 80% are seen a single time; around 24% belongs to the top ten. Study outcomes and limitations: Newly diagnosed patients and complete responders had comparable diversity at baseline. Causes of the repertoire differences remain undefined, possibly disease activity or prior therapy.

The TCR originated in a human donor with classical Hodgkin lymphoma. Sample: CD8+ T cells from blood, taken at baseline.

The CDR3 DNA reads TGTGCCAGCGCCCGGGACAGCTACAATGAGCAGTTCTTC. Protein product: CASARDSYNEQFF. The V call is TRBV6-4, the J call TRBJ2-1; 7 bases are a match to TRBD1. Per germline, CDR1 MRHNA and CDR2 SNTAGT. With 8 bases clipped from V and 3 bases from J, the junction kept 4 bases outside the gene matches. This CDR3 is 13 amino acids long.